The 2 T cell receptor beta chains in this list originate from one sample, sequenced in a study of tumor-infiltrating lymphocytes in primary liver carcinoma. Reverse transcription of around 0.45 ug total RNA with a constant-region primer produced TCR beta cDNA. ARM-PCR was slightly modified, and three nested multiplex PCR rounds with it gave rise to the TCR beta libraries. The first two PCR rounds used TRBV1-TRBV30 primers with a Cbeta primer, roughly 10 cycles each. TCRdb passed the multiplex PCR reads through MiXCR, listing each CDR3 protein once. The top ten clones hold roughly 7.3% of a sample with over 100,000 distinct CDR3 sequences, approximately 71% of them seen once. Between roughly 17 and 31 mg of unsorted bulk tissue served as the source from which RNA and DNA were co-extracted. The sequencing input was tumor-adjacent normal liver tissue. All receptors derive from a woman aged 55-70 years with primary liver carcinoma and hepatitis B virus infection.

V usage is TRBV10-3 and J usage is TRBJ1-5; D possibly corresponds to TRBD1 (6 bases). Trimming removed 2 bases at V and 0 bases at J, with 11 bases between. This CDR3 spans 16 amino acids. The V gene's germline CDR1 is ENHRY and CDR2 SYGVKD. CDR3 in amino acids: CAISERQGYSNQPQHF. The CDR3 nucleotides read TGTGCCATCAGTGAGAGGCAGGGGTATAGCAATCAGCCCCAGCATTTT.

This clonotype was seen once. A read error may produce the germline difference seen at one junction end. The V call is TRBV28, the J call TRBJ2-2; the D gene is possibly TRBD2 (5 bases). CDR1 and CDR2 from the germline V gene are MDHEN and SYDVKM. There are 14 residues in the CDR3. The chain's CDR3 is CANSSGRSAGELLF. The CDR3 DNA reads as TGTGCCAACAGTTCTGGTCGGTCGGCCGGGGAGCTGCTTTTT.